This passage covers 25 T cell receptor beta chains from one sample sequenced in a study of PD-1 blockade in mismatch repair-deficient tumors. Assay used: immunoSEQ multiplex PCR; TCRdb lists only in-frame clones, some missing. The data show 40,000 to 60,000 clones, more than 65% seen once. This material consisted of peripheral blood, taken approximately 18 weeks after starting pembrolizumab. The receptors come from an adult with mismatch repair-deficient cancer.

The chain uses TRBV30 and TRBJ1-1, with a possible D match to TRBD1 (5 bases). V dropped 4 bases and J dropped 5 bases, with 8 bases sitting between them. Germline CDR1 and CDR2: GTSNPN and SVGIG (reference sequence). There are 11 residues in the CDR3. CDR3 sequence reads: CAWTGRTEAFF. Written as DNA, the CDR3 is TGTGCCTGGACAGGGAGGACTGAAGCTTTCTTT.

This chain joins TRBV6-6 and TRBJ1-2; TRBD1 might be the D (6 bases). V shed 6 bases and J shed 8 bases, with 25 bases lying between them. Germline V CDR1 and CDR2: MNHNY, SVGAGI (reference sequence). The CDR3 length is 16 residues. DNA of the CDR3: TGTGCCAGCAGACCGTTCAGTCGGAGACAGGCCGGGGGCTACACCTTC. Translating gives CASRPFSRRQAGGYTF.

V is TRBV6-5 and J is TRBJ2-1, with a tentative D call TRBD1 (6 bases). This CDR3 comprises 15 residues. Germline V gene sequence: CDR1 MNHEY, CDR2 SVGAGI. Deletions cut 6 bases from V and 0 bases from J, with 12 bases between. The CDR3 region has the DNA TGTGCCAGCAGCCCCAGGGGACGCTCCTACAATGAGCAGTTCTTC. Translated: CASSPRGRSYNEQFF.

This clone has more than one count but fewer than ten. The chain recombines TRBV6-6 with TRBJ2-7; D unresolved. This CDR3 region has 13 residues. Germline CDR1 and CDR2: MNHNY and SVGAGI (reference sequence). V was cut by 6 bases and J by 3 bases, with 12 bases left in between. CDR3 residues: CASSPPGFYEQYF. Written as DNA, the CDR3 is TGTGCCAGCAGCCCCCCCGGGTTCTACGAGCAGTACTTC.

The chain uses TRBV6-1 and TRBJ1-3, with D perhaps matching TRBD1 (6 bases). Trimming cost V 6 bases and J 8 bases, with 20 bases left between them. The germline CDR1 and CDR2 sequences are MNHNS and SASEGT. The CDR3 sequence is 15 residues long. The CDR3 nucleotides are TGTGCCAGCAGAAGTGACCTCAGGGGCGCGGACACCATATATTTT. Encoded protein: CASRSDLRGADTIYF.

This clone has a handful of counts. The rearrangement joins TRBV7-9 to TRBJ2-1, with D hard to call. CDR1 is SEHNR, CDR2 FQNEAQ, per germline (reference sequence). This CDR3 contains 14 residues. Trimming cost V 2 bases and J 8 bases, with 13 bases left between them. CDR3 in DNA: TGTGCCAGCAGCTTATATCTCAGCTCGTATGAGCAGTTCTTC. Translated, it gives CASSLYLSSYEQFF.

The chain combines TRBV4-3 with TRBJ2-1; 8 bases agree with TRBD2. V trimming: 3 bases; J trimming: 3 bases; junction bases outside the gene matches: 1. Germline assignment: CDR1 LGHNA and CDR2 YSLEER. This CDR3 has 14 residues. This CDR3 is CASSHTSGYNEQFF. In DNA form, the CDR3 reads TGCGCCAGCAGCCATACTAGCGGCTACAATGAGCAGTTCTTC.

V is TRBV5-4 and J is TRBJ2-4; D may be TRBD2 (5 bases). Per germline, CDR1 SGHNT and CDR2 YYREEE (reference sequence). The V and J ends lost 0 bases and 1 base respectively, with 8 bases between them. The CDR3 totals 15 residues. The CDR3 loop reads CASSLDSGAKNIQYF. CDR3 DNA: TGTGCCAGCAGCTTGGACTCGGGGGCCAAAAACATTCAGTACTTC.

The chain is built from TRBV23-1 and TRBJ2-7; 9 bases fit TRBD1. TRBV23-1 is an ORF, with its function uncertain. V lost 2 bases, J lost 5 bases, and 10 bases stayed unmatched. The CDR3 extends over 16 amino acids. The CDR3 bases are TGCGCCAGCAGTCAAGAGACAGGGGGGATATTCCACGAGCAGTACTTC. This codes for CASSQETGGIFHEQYF.

V gene TRBV29-1 combines with J gene TRBJ2-7; D may correspond to TRBD1 or TRBD2 (6 bases each). This CDR3 contains 15 residues. Germline CDR1 SQVTM, CDR2 ANQGSEA. The ends were cut back, 0 bases at V and 5 bases at J, with 17 bases in the middle. The CDR3 nucleotides read TGCAGCGTTGAAGATTCTAGGGGGGTTCCTCACGAGCAGTACTTC. It yields the protein CSVEDSRGVPHEQYF.

The rearrangement links TRBV5-4 to TRBJ1-1; no clear D. Trimming cost V 5 bases and J 8 bases, with 19 bases left between them. The CDR3 length is 14 residues. Germline values: CDR1 SGHNT, CDR2 YYREEE (reference sequence). CDR3 sequence reads: CASSLGSLRTEAFF. The DNA of the CDR3 is TGTGCCAGCAGTTTAGGGTCCCTCCGAACCGAAGCTTTCTTT.

The V call is TRBV4-3, the J call TRBJ2-3; TRBD2 matches at 13 bases. The length of the CDR3 is 16 residues. After removal of 1 base from V and 4 bases from J, the junction contained 2 bases not matched to a gene. The germline CDR1 and CDR2 sequences are LGHNA and YSLEER. This CDR3 reads CASSQVLAGGPDTQYF. CDR3 coding DNA: TGCGCCAGCAGCCAAGTACTAGCGGGAGGGCCAGATACGCAGTATTTT.

This clone was recorded only once. The chain combines TRBV5-6 with TRBJ2-3; the match to TRBD2 covers 13 bases. The CDR3 runs 17 residues. Germline values: CDR1 SGHDT, CDR2 YYEEEE. Germline trimming cut 0 bases from V and 5 bases from J; bases unmatched to any gene: 6. The CDR3 DNA follows: TGTGCCAGCAGCTTGGTTACTAGCGGGAGGGCTCGAGATACGCAGTATTTT. Residues: CASSLVTSGRARDTQYF.

Here the CDR3 DNA reads TGTGCCAGCACGGCACAAGCAACCTATGGCTACACCTTC. This translates into CASTAQATYGYTF. J is TRBJ1-2 and V is TRBV25-1; the D is unclear. CDR1 MGHDK and CDR2 SYGVNS come from the germline V gene. Between the trimmed V and J ends, which lost 7 bases and 4 bases, there was a span of 13 bases. This CDR3 region has 13 residues.

The J gene is TRBJ1-2, the V gene TRBV6-1, with 8 bases fitting TRBD1. Per the germline V gene, CDR1 is MNHNS and CDR2 is SASEGT. This CDR3 is built from 15 residues. V trimming: 3 bases; J trimming: 4 bases; junction bases outside the gene matches: 7. In nucleotides, the CDR3 is TGTGCCAGCAGTGATATTGGGCAGGGGGCCTATGGCTACACCTTC. This encodes CASSDIGQGAYGYTF.

The genes are TRBV2 and TRBJ2-4, with D perhaps matching TRBD2 (7 bases). From germline, CDR1 is SNHLY and CDR2 FYNNEI. The CDR3 consists of 13 residues. Trimming removed 5 bases from V and 15 bases from J, with 20 bases in between. CDR3 protein: CASSPKRGGVGYF. CDR3 bases: TGTGCCAGCAGTCCAAAGCGAGGGGGGGTTGGGTACTTC.

The V call is TRBV4-1, the J call TRBJ2-7; D is possibly TRBD1 (6 bases). Germline V gives CDR1 MGHRA, CDR2 YSYEKL. Trimming stripped 0 bases from V and 4 bases from J, with 10 bases between. The CDR3 consists of 14 residues. CDR3 sequence: CASSQDAGTYEQYF. The CDR3 DNA reads as TGCGCCAGCAGCCAAGACGCTGGGACATACGAGCAGTACTTC.

The chain carries TRBV4-2 and TRBJ2-7, with D tentatively TRBD2 (6 bases). V shed 2 bases and J shed 3 bases, with 20 bases lying between them. The CDR3 has 17 residues. Germline-derived CDR1 and CDR2 are LGHNA and YNFKEQ. The DNA for the CDR3 is TGTGCCAGCAGCCAACGTTGGGGAGGAGGAGAGCACTACGAGCAGTACTTC. This encodes CASSQRWGGGEHYEQYF.

This rearrangement joins TRBV25-1 to TRBJ2-3; possibly TRBD2 for D (5 bases). V shed 5 bases and J shed 4 bases, with 22 bases lying between them. The CDR3 is 17 residues long. From germline, CDR1 is MGHDK and CDR2 SYGVNS. The CDR3 DNA reads TGTGCCAGCAGTCCCCTCGAACTAGGAATTGTTGCAGATACGCAGTATTTT. It encodes CASSPLELGIVADTQYF.

This chain uses TRBV5-6 with TRBJ2-7, with TRBD2 matching 7 bases. V dropped 4 bases and J dropped 5; count of bases not matched to a gene: 12. The CDR3 is 15 amino acids. Germline CDR1 reads SGHDT; CDR2 reads YYEEEE. The CDR3 DNA reads TGTGCCAGCAGCCTCGGGGCGGGAGAAGGGCACGAGCAGTACTTC. Residues: CASSLGAGEGHEQYF.

The rearrangement uses TRBV5-4 and TRBJ1-4; 8 nucleotides align to TRBD1. The germline CDR1 and CDR2 sequences are SGHNT and YYREEE (reference sequence). Losses at the gene ends were 5 bases for V and 8 bases for J; bases not matched to a gene: 14. This CDR3 region has 16 residues. This CDR3 reads CASSQARQGAREKLFF. CDR3 nucleotides: TGTGCCAGCAGTCAAGCCAGGCAGGGGGCCCGGGAAAAACTGTTTTTT.

The chain recombines TRBV2 with TRBJ1-4, with 8 positions matching TRBD1. Trimming removed 6 bases from V and 1 base from J; junction bases left unmatched: 4. The CDR3 contains 15 residues. Germline values: CDR1 SNHLY, CDR2 FYNNEI. CDR3 coding DNA: TGTGCCAGCAGAGGTGACAGGGGAACTAATGAAAAACTGTTTTTT. Protein sequence: CASRGDRGTNEKLFF.

The CDR3 loop reads CASRPTGTSGRNTGELFF. The CDR3 nucleotides are TGTGCAAGTCGCCCCACCGGGACTAGCGGGAGAAACACCGGGGAGCTGTTTTTT. The chain recombines TRBV12-2 with TRBJ2-2; the D segment call TRBD2 is taken from the table without a DNA check. TRBV12-2 is labeled a pseudogene. The CDR3 loop spans 18 amino acids.

This clone has just a few counts. V and J are TRBV7-9 and TRBJ2-2; D possibly corresponds to TRBD1 (5 bases). The CDR3 totals 14 residues. Germline V gene data show CDR1 as SEHNR and CDR2 as FQNEAQ (reference sequence). V lost 6 bases and J lost 2, with 10 bases in between. The CDR3 sequence: CASSVRANTGELFF. DNA of the CDR3: TGTGCCAGCAGTGTCAGGGCTAACACCGGGGAGCTGTTTTTT.

Of note for this clone: A junction boundary mismatches the germline segment, possibly from a read error. V and J are TRBV7-7 and TRBJ2-2; tentative D call: TRBD2 (6 bases). Germline V gene sequence: CDR1 SSHAT, CDR2 FNYEAQ (reference sequence). The CDR3 has 17 amino acids. The CDR3 DNA reads as TGTGCTAGCACCCAAGTGGTCGGGGGAGCAAAGGTCGGGGAGCTGTTTTTT. Encoded protein: CASTQVVGGAKVGELFF.